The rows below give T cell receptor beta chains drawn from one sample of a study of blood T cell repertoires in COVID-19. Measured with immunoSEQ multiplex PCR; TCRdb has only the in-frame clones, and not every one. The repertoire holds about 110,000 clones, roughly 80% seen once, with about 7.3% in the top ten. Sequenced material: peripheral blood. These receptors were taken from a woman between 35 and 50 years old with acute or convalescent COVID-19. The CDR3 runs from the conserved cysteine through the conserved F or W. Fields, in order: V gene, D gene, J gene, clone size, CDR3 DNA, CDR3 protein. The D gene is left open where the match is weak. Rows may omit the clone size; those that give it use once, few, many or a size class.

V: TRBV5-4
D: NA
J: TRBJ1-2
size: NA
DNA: TGTGCCAGCAGCTTGGATGGGCGCTATGGCTACACCTTC
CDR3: CASSLDGRYGYTF

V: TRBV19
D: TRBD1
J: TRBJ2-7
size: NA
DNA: TGTGCCAGTAGTACGGTCGGGGACAGGGGTTACGAGCAGTACTTC
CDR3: CASSTVGDRGYEQYF

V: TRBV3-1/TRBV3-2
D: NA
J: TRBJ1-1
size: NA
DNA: TGTGCCAGCAGCCGAGGGTCCGCGACTGAAGCTTTCTTT
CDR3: CASSRGSATEAFF

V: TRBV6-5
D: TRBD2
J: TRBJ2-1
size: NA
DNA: TGTGCCAGCAGTCAAACGGGGGGGGACCCAGAGCAGTTCTTC
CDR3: CASSQTGGDPEQFF

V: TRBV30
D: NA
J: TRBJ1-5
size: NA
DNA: TGTGCCTGGAGCCGCCCAGGCTCGAACAATCAGCCCCAGCATTTT
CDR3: CAWSRPGSNNQPQHF

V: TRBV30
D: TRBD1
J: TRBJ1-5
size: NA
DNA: TGTGCCTGGAGCCAACGGAGGGGGCTGCAGCCCCAGCATTTT
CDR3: CAWSQRRGLQPQHF

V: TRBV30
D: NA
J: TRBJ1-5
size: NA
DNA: TGTGCCTGGAGCAACAAGTTCAACCAGCCCCAGCATTTT
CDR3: CAWSNKFNQPQHF

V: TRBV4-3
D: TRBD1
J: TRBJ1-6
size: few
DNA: TGCGCCAGCAGCGTTTTCTCGGGACAGCGCAATTCACCCCTCCACTTT
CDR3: CASSVFSGQRNSPLHF

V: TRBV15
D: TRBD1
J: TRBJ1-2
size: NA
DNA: TGTGCCACCAGCCGAAAGGGACAGGTATATGGCTACACCTTC
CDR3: CATSRKGQVYGYTF

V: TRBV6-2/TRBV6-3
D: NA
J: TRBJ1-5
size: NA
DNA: TGTGCCAGCAGTCATATCGGGACAATCGACCAGCCCCAGCATTTT
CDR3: CASSHIGTIDQPQHF

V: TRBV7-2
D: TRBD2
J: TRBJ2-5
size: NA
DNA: TGTGCCAGCAGCTCCCGGAGGACTAGATCAGAGACCCAGTACTTC
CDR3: CASSSRRTRSETQYF

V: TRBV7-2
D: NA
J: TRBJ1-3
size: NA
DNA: TGTGCCAGCAGCTTAGTGTCGCTGGTGCGAACCAACTCTGGAAACACCATATATTTT
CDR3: CASSLVSLVRTNSGNTIYF

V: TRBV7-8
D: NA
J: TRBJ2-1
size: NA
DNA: TGTGCCAGCAGCTTACAACTCGGGGGGCCTTTTTTCTTC
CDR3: CASSLQLGGPFFF

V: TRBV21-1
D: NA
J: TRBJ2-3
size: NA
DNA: TGTGCCAGCAGCACTCTACGGTCGGTAAGAGGCACAGATACGCAGTATTTT
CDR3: CASSTLRSVRGTDTQYF

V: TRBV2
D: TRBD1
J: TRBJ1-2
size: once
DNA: TGTGCCAGCAGTGAAGCGGCCGGACAGGGGGTACCTGGCTACACCTTC
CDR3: CASSEAAGQGVPGYTF

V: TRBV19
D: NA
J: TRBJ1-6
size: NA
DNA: TGTGCCAGTAGTCCGGGGATCAATTCACCCCTCCACTTT
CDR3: CASSPGINSPLHF

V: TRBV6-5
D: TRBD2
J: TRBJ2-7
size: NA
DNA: TGTGCCAGCAGTTACTTGGTAGCGGGGGTGAGTCTCGAGCAGTACTTC
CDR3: CASSYLVAGVSLEQYF

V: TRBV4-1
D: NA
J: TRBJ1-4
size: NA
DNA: TGCGCCAGCAGCCAAGATAAGAGCAGGGCAGAAAAACTGTTTTTT
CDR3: CASSQDKSRAEKLFF

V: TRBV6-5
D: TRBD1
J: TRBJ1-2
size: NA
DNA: TGTGCCAGCCAAAAAACACTAGGACAGGGGAATGGCTACACCTTC
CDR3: CASQKTLGQGNGYTF

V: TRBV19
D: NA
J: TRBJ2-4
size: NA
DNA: TGTGCCAGTAGTATAGGACAGCTAAAGGCCAAAAACATTCAGTACTTC
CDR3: CASSIGQLKAKNIQYF

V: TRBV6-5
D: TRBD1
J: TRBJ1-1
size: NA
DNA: TGTGCCAGCAGATTCGGACAGGGGAGGGACACTGAAGCTTTCTTT
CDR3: CASRFGQGRDTEAFF

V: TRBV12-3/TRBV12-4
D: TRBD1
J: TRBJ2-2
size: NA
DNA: TGTGCCAGCGGACAGGGGGCGTACGGGGAGCTGTTTTTT
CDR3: CASGQGAYGELFF

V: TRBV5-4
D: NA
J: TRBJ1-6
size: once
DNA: TGTGCCAGCAGCTCGTCAGACAGATATAATTCACCCCTCCACTTT
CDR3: CASSSSDRYNSPLHF

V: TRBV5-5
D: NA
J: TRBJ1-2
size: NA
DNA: TGTGCCAGCAGCTTGGAAGCCTCGGGGGGCTTTGGCTACACCTTC
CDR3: CASSLEASGGFGYTF

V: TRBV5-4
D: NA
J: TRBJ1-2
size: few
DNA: TGTGCCAGCAGCTTGACAGGGATGGGAGGCTACACCTTC
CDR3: CASSLTGMGGYTF

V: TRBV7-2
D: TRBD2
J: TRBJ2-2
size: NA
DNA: TGTGCCAGCAGCTTCGGACTAGCGGGGTACACCGGGGAGCTGTTTTTT
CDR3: CASSFGLAGYTGELFF

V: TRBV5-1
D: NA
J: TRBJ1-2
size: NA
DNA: TGCGCCAGCAGCGGGCAGGGGTTTGGCTACACCTTC
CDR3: CASSGQGFGYTF

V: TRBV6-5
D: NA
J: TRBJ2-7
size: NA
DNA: TGTGCCACCACAGAGGGGGGGAGCAACGAGCAGTACTTC
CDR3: CATTEGGSNEQYF

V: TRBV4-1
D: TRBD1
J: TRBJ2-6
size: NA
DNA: TGCGCCAATTTCCGGGACAGTGTATCTGGGGCCAACGTCCTGACTTTC
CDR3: CANFRDSVSGANVLTF

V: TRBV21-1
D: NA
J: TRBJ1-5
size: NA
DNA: TGTGCCAGCAGATTGACAGGGCATAGCAATCAGCCCCAGCATTTT
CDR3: CASRLTGHSNQPQHF

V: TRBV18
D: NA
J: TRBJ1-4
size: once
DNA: TGTGCCAGCTCACCACGCCTACAGGGCCATGGTGAAAAACTGTTTTTT
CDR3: CASSPRLQGHGEKLFF

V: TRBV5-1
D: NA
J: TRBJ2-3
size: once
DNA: TGCGCCAGCAGCTTGGGGGCTCCTAGCACAGATACGCAGTATTTT
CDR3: CASSLGAPSTDTQYF

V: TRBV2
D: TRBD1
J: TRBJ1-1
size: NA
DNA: TGTGCCAGCAGTAAGACAGGGGGCATTGACACTGAAGCTTTCTTT
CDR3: CASSKTGGIDTEAFF

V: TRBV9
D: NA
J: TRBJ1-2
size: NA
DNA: TGTGCCAGCAGCGTCAACCCGGACAGCGCGTTCTATGGCTACACCTTC
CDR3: CASSVNPDSAFYGYTF

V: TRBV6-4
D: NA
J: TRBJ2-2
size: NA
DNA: TGTGCCAGCAGTGCAGCGACTAGGGGCACCGGGGAGCTGTTTTTT
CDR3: CASSAATRGTGELFF

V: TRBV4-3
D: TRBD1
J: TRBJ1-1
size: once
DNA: TGCGCCAGCAGCCAAGAAGGGGACAGGGGGGCTGAAGCTTTCTTT
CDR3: CASSQEGDRGAEAFF

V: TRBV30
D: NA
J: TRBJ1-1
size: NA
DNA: TGTGCCTCCATGGAAGGCTGGAGGATGAACACTGAAGCTTTCTTT
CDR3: CASMEGWRMNTEAFF

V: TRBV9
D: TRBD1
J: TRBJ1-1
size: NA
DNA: TGTGCCAGCAGCGGTAGCGGGACAGTAAACACTGAAGCTTTCTTT
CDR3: CASSGSGTVNTEAFF

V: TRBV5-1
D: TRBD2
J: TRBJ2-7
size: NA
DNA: TGCGCCAGTAAGCAGAGTACTAGCGGGGGGTATGAGCAGTACTTC
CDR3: CASKQSTSGGYEQYF

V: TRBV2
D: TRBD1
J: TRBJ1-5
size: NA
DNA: TGTGCCAGCAGTGTACGGACAGGGGAATTTCAGCCCCAGCATTTT
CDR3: CASSVRTGEFQPQHF

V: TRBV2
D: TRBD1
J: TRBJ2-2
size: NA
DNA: TGTGCCAGCAGACATCGGGACAGACCCACCGGGGAGCTGTTTTTT
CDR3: CASRHRDRPTGELFF

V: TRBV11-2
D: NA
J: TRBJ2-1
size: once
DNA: TGTGCCAGCAGCTACCCGACAGGCTACGAGCTTTACAATGAGCAGTTCTTC
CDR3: CASSYPTGYELYNEQFF

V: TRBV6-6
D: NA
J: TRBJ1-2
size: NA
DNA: TGTGCCAGCAGTTATGACAACCAGGGTGGCTACACCTTC
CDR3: CASSYDNQGGYTF

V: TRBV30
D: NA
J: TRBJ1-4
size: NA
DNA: TGTGCCTGGAGTGTAAGCTATAATGAAAAACTGTTTTTT
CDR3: CAWSVSYNEKLFF

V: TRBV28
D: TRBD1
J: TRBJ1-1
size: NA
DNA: TGTGCCAGCAGTCTACTGACAGGGGGCACTGAAGCTTTCTTT
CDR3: CASSLLTGGTEAFF

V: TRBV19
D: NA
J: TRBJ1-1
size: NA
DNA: TGTGCCAGTTCCCCCTCAACGGGGGGCGGCTGGTACACTGAAGCTTTCTTT
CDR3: CASSPSTGGGWYTEAFF

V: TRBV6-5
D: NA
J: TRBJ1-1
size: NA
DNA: TGTGCCAGCAGTCCGAGTCAGGGCGCTGAAGCTTTCTTT
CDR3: CASSPSQGAEAFF

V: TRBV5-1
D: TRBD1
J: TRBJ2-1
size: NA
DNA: TGCGCCAGCAGCGTGGAACAGGGGGCAGGAAAGTTCTTC
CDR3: CASSVEQGAGKFF

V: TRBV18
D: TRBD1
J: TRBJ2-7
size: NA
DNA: TGTGCCAGCTCACCGACAGGGGTTGTCGAGCAGTACTTC
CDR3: CASSPTGVVEQYF

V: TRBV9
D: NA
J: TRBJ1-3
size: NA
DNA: TGTGCCAGCAGCGCTCGAGAAAACACCATATATTTT
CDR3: CASSARENTIYF

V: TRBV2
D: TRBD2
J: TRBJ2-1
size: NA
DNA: TGTGCCAGCAGTCTTACTAGCGGGGGGCCGAATGAGCAGTTCTTC
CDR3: CASSLTSGGPNEQFF

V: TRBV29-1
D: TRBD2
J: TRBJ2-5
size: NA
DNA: TGCAGCGTTGAAGATCCGGGACTAGCTGAAGAGACCCAGTACTTC
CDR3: CSVEDPGLAEETQYF

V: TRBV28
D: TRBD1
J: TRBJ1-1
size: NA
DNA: TGTGCCAGCAGTTACCCGGGACAGGGGAACACTGAAGCTTTCTTT
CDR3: CASSYPGQGNTEAFF

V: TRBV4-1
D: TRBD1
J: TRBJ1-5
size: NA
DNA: TGCGCCAGCAGCCAAGTCCGGGACAGCGATAAGAGCAATCAGCCCCAGCATTTT
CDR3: CASSQVRDSDKSNQPQHF

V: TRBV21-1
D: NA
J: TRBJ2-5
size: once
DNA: TGTGCCAGCAGCCAACAAGAGACCCAGTACTTC
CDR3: CASSQQETQYF

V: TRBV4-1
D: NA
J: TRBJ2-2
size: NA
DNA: TGCGCCAGCAGCCAAAGCCTAGGGGGGGGATACACCGGGGAGCTGTTTTTT
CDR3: CASSQSLGGGYTGELFF

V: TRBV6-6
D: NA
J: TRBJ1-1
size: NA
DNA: TGTGCCAGCAGACAAGACAGGTCCGAAGCTTTCTTT
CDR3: CASRQDRSEAFF

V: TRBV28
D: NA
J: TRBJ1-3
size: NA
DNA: TGTGCCATCGAAGCGAGCTCTGGAAACACCATATATTTT
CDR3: CAIEASSGNTIYF

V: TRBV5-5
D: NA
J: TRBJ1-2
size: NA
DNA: TGTGCCAGCAGTTCCGGGATTCAAGTCTATGGCTACACCTTC
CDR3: CASSSGIQVYGYTF

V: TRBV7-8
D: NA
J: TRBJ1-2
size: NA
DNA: TGTGCCAGCAGCCTCACGGGGGGCTTTGGCTACACCTTC
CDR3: CASSLTGGFGYTF